This TCR beta chain was retrieved from a study of T-cell memory formation after mild COVID-19. Study-level background: TCR clusters mostly belonged to single donors.

Overall study results and limits: Mainly in CM and EM were contracting CD4+ clones; CD8+ were in EMRA. The pre-infection memory compartment contained some responding clones, suggesting cross-reactive memory joined.

For this clonotype: Its antigen is not known.

The CDR3 has 13 residues. Germline CDR1 SGDLS, CDR2 YYNGEE. With 2 bases removed from V and 10 bases from J, the gap between germline ends came to 13 bases. TCRdb called the 5' RACE reads again in MiXCR, with one record for every CDR3 protein. The table records 150,000 to 200,000 distinct CDR3 sequences, around a tenth of them present only once. This chain connects TRBV9 to TRBJ1-5; D is ambiguous. Sample: PBMCs or a T cell subset sorted from them (not recorded which). This TCR was recovered from a young man who had mild COVID-19 (a few samples of this study predate the infection). Cell type and time point are not known. Here the CDR3 reads CASSVLPSGPQHF. The CDR3 DNA follows: TGTGCCAGCAGCGTCCTACCCTCGGGACCCCAGCATTTT. The full variable domain, in which reference TRBV9 and TRBJ1-5 provide the parts outside the CDR3, is DSGVTQTPKHLITATGQRVTLRCSPRSGDLSVYWYQQSLDQGLQFLIQYYNGEERAKGNILERFSAQQFPDLHSELNLSSLELGDSALYFCASSVLPSGPQHFGDGTRLSIL.